This record concerns one T cell receptor (beta chain) sequence. Its cognate antigen is unknown. This sample is drawn from a study of shared clonotypes between healthy human individuals. CDR3 size: 15 residues. Germline V gene lookup returns CDR1 MNHEY and CDR2 SVGAGI. The V and J ends lost 0 bases and 5 bases, in that order; junction bases with no gene match: 5. TCRdb's table, derived via immunoSEQ multiplex PCR, lists solely in-frame clones and lacks some. This table holds 2 million to 2.5 million clones, more than 90% found once. Donors comprised healthy HIV-negative adults lacking recent acute infections or vaccinations. The study's findings and limits: When compared with the clonotypes that were shared by all four sorted-subset donors, the non-shared clonotypes turned out to have lower generation probabilities.

Material for sequencing was naive CD4+ T cells sorted from blood. Stated subset: CD45RA+ positively selected. The rearrangement links TRBV6-5 to TRBJ2-3; TRBD2 matches 7 bases. The receptor's source is a man aged 18 to 29 in good health. The DNA of the CDR3 is TGTGCCAGCAGTTACTCGACTAGCTCGGTAGATACGCAGTATTTT. This gives the protein CASSYSTSSVDTQYF.